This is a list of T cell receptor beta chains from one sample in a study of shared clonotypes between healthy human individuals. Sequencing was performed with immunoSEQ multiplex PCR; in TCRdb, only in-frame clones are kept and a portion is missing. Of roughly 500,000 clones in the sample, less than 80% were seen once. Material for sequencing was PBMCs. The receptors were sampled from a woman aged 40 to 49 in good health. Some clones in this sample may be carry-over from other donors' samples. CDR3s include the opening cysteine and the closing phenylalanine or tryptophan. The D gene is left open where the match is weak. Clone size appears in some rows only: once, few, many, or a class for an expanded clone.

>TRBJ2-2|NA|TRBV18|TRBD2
TGTGCCAGCTCACCCCCGGGACTAGTGGGCACCGGGGAGCTGTTTTTT
CASSPPGLVGTGELFF
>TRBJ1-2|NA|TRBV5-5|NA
TGTGCCAGCAGCTTAGGCGGAAACTATGGCTACACCTTC
CASSLGGNYGYTF
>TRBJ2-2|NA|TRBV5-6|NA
TGTGCCAGCACTAAAAAGGCGGGACAGATAAACACCGGGGAGCTGTTTTTT
CASTKKAGQINTGELFF
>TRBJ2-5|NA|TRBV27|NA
TGTGCCAGCAGTTCGGCGGAAAAGGCCCAAGAGACCCAGTACTTC
CASSSAEKAQETQYF
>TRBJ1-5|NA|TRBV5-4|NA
TGTGCCAGCAGCCCCGACAGTTATCAGCCCCAGCATTTT
CASSPDSYQPQHF
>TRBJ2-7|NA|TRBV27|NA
TGTGCCAGCACTCCGGGGGGCGGGAGAATTTTCCACGAGCAGTACTTC
CASTPGGGRIFHEQYF
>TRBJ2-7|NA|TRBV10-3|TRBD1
TGTGCCGTCGATCCCGGGACAGGGCTAGGAGAGCAGTACTTC
CAVDPGTGLGEQYF
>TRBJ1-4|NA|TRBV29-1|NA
TGCAGCGGAGCTGCGGGGGGCTCTGAAAAACTGTTTTTT
CSGAAGGSEKLFF
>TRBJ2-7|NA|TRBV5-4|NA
TGTGCCAGCAGCTTTACCGGGTCCTACGAGCAGTACTTC
CASSFTGSYEQYF
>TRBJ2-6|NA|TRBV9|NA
TGTGCCAGCAGCATCGAAGGGGTAGCTGGGGCCAACGTCCTGACTTTC
CASSIEGVAGANVLTF
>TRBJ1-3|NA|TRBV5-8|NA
TGTGCCAGCAGCTTGAGGGTGGGAAACACCATATATTTT
CASSLRVGNTIYF
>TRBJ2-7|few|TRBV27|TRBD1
TGTGCCAGCAGATACGCCGGGACAGGGACCTACGAGCAGTACTTC
CASRYAGTGTYEQYF
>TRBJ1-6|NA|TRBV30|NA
TGTGCCTTTTCGAATGAAAGCTCCTATAATTCACCCCTCCACTTT
CAFSNESSYNSPLHF
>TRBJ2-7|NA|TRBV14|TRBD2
TGTGCCAGCAGCCAAGCCCCTAGCGGGAGGCGGTACTTC
CASSQAPSGRRYF
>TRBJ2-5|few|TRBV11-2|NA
TGTGCCAGCAGCTTATCACTTGGGTACGAGACCCAGTACTTC
CASSLSLGYETQYF
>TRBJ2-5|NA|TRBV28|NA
TGTGCCAGCAGTCAATCCTACCGGGACAACAGATTAGAGCAGTACTTC
CASSQSYRDNRLEQYF
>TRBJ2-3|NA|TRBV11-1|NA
TGTGCCAGCAGCCCCACCGGACTTTATCCCACAGATACGCAGTATTTT
CASSPTGLYPTDTQYF
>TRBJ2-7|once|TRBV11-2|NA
TGTGCCAGCAGCGCCGGGGGGCGGCAGTACTTC
CASSAGGRQYF
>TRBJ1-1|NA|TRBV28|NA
TGTGCCAGCAGTCCCCCCCCTGCGACAGGTTGGGCTTTCTTT
CASSPPPATGWAFF
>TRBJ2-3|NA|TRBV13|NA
TGTGCCAGCAGCTTAGTAGGGGCAACCACAGATACGCAGTATTTT
CASSLVGATTDTQYF
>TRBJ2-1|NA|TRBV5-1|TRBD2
TGCGCCAGCAGCTTGGGCGGGACTAGCGCGGACAATGAGCAGTTCTTC
CASSLGGTSADNEQFF
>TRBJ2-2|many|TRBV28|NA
TGTGCCAGCAGTTCGAGACAACTCGGACTCGGGGAGCTGTTTTTT
CASSSRQLGLGELFF
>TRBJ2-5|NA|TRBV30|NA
TGTGCCTGGGGGGCGGGGACTTCCACCCAGACCCAGTACTTC
CAWGAGTSTQTQYF
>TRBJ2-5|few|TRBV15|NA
TGTGCCACCAGCAGAGAATGGCTAGCCCAGCAGTACTTC
CATSREWLAQQYF
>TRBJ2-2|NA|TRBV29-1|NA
TGCAGCGTTGGTCTGGGCTTAGGCACCGGGGAGCTGTTTTTT
CSVGLGLGTGELFF
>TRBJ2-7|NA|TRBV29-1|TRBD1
TGCAGCGTTGGAGGGACAGGGACCTACGAGCAGTACTTC
CSVGGTGTYEQYF
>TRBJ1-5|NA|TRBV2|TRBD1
TGTGCCAGCAGCCTCGGGACAGTCCGCAATCAGCCCCAGCATTTT
CASSLGTVRNQPQHF
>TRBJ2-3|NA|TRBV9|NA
TGTGCCAGCAGCGTAGGTACGGGAGTTAGCACAGATACGCAGTATTTT
CASSVGTGVSTDTQYF
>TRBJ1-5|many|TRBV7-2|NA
TGTGCCAGCAGCTGGACCGGGACGGATAGCAATCAGCCCCAGCATTTT
CASSWTGTDSNQPQHF
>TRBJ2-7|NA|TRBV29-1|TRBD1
TGCAGCGTTGGGACAGGGTACCGGGGATACGAGCAGTACTTC
CSVGTGYRGYEQYF
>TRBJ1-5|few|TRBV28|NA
TGTGCCAGCAGGTGGGGCAATCAGCCCCAGCATTTT
CASRWGNQPQHF
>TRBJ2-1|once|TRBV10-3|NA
TGTGCCATCACCCTGGACAGCACCCACAATGAGCAGTTCTTC
CAITLDSTHNEQFF